A single sample gave rise to the 23 T cell receptor beta chains below, sequenced in a study of blood T cell repertoires in COVID-19. Clones were read by immunoSEQ multiplex PCR, and TCRdb kept only the in-frame ones, dropping some. The data contain 90,000 to 120,000 clones, more than 80% of them singletons. Sequencing was performed on peripheral blood. The receptors were gathered from a woman aged 80 or older with acute or convalescent COVID-19.

The chain links TRBV18 to TRBJ2-5, with D possibly matching TRBD2 (7 bases). Germline CDR1 reads KGHSH; CDR2 reads LQKENI. V lost 6 bases, J lost 5 bases, and 13 bases lay in between. CDR3 length: 13 residues. CDR3 residues: CASSLGGPETQYF. The CDR3 DNA is TGTGCCAGCTCCCTGGGGGGGCCGGAGACCCAGTACTTC. Based on the CDR3 plus reference TRBV18 and TRBJ2-5, the full variable domain is NAGVMQNPRHLVRRRGQEARLRCSPMKGHSHVYWYRQLPEEGLKFMVYLQKENIIDESGMPKERFSAEFPKEGPSILRIQQVVRGDSAAYFCASSLGGPETQYFGPGTRLLVL.

The rearrangement uses TRBV2 and TRBJ1-1; D may be TRBD1 (6 bases). This CDR3 has 15 amino acids. V was cut by 7 bases and J by 3 bases, with 18 bases left in between. Looked up from germline, CDR1 is SNHLY and CDR2 is FYNNEI. The CDR3 region is CASIGNRAIDTEAFF. The CDR3 bases are TGTGCCAGCATAGGTAACAGGGCAATCGACACTGAAGCTTTCTTT.

CDR3: CASSLYSGTGFGYF. The CDR3 DNA sequence: TGTGCCAGCAGTTTATACTCAGGCACCGGTTTTGGGTACTTC. The chain uses TRBV28 and TRBJ2-7; no reliable D call. The V end lost 1 base, the J end lost 12 bases, and 19 bases lay between the germline ends. This CDR3 contains 14 residues. In germline, CDR1 is MDHEN, CDR2 SYDVKM.

The chain links TRBV9 to TRBJ2-3; 9 positions agree with TRBD2. The germline V gene has CDR1 SGDLS and CDR2 YYNGEE. The CDR3 totals 16 residues. V dropped 4 bases and J dropped 3; count of bases not matched to a gene: 9. The DNA for the CDR3 is TGTGCCAGCAGCCTAGCAGCGGGACTAGCAACAGATACGCAGTATTTT. It specifies CASSLAAGLATDTQYF.

This chain joins TRBV3-1 (or the pseudogene TRBV3-2) and TRBJ1-1; a weak D match, TRBD1 (6 bases). CDR1 and CDR2 from the germline V gene are LGHDT and YNNKEL (reference sequence). CDR3 size: 12 residues. Trimming left V 8 bases short and J 1 base short, with 8 bases between. The CDR3 loop is CASGQQNTEAFF. The CDR3 DNA sequence: TGTGCCAGCGGACAGCAGAACACTGAAGCTTTCTTT.

The chain links TRBV7-6 to TRBJ2-3; tentatively, D is TRBD1 (6 bases). V lost 1 base and J 5 bases, leaving 13 bases between the germline ends. The CDR3 has 15 amino acids. Germline CDR1 SGHVS, CDR2 FNYEAQ. The CDR3 coding sequence is TGTGCCAGCAGCTTAGGGGGCTTAGGGGGAGATACGCAGTATTTT. This translates into CASSLGGLGGDTQYF.

The sample holds a few counts of this clone. The CDR3 region has the DNA TGTGCCAGCAGTTTATACTCTGGAAACACCATATATTTT. Amino acid sequence: CASSLYSGNTIYF. The chain is built from TRBV25-1 and TRBJ1-3; no firm D call. Germline V lookup: CDR1 MGHDK, CDR2 SYGVNS. V was cut by 5 bases and J by 0 bases, with 5 bases left in between. This CDR3 contains 13 residues.

The chain employs TRBV11-2 and TRBJ1-6, with 7 bases that match TRBD1. Germline CDR1 is SGHAT and CDR2 is FQNNGV. V gave up 5 bases and J gave up 7 bases; unmatched junction bases: 11. There are 16 residues in the CDR3. The CDR3 is CASSIGTDLKNSPLHF. In nucleotides, the CDR3 is TGTGCCAGCAGCATCGGGACAGATTTAAAAAATTCACCCCTCCACTTT.

V gene TRBV6-5 combines with J gene TRBJ1-5; no clear D. Germline values: CDR1 MNHEY, CDR2 SVGAGI. The ends were cut back, 8 bases at V and 0 bases at J, with 14 bases in the middle. This CDR3 contains 15 residues. CDR3 in DNA: TGTGCCAGCTATAGCGGGCTTTATAGCAATCAGCCCCAGCATTTT. Its protein product is CASYSGLYSNQPQHF.

This rearrangement joins TRBV7-7 to TRBJ2-3, with TRBD2 identical over 7 bases. The germline gives CDR1 SSHAT, CDR2 FNYEAQ (reference sequence). This CDR3 region has 14 residues. V was clipped by 5 bases and J by 1 base; unmatched bases: 3. Here the CDR3 reads CASSPRGGTDTQYF. DNA of the CDR3: TGTGCCAGCAGCCCACGGGGGGGCACAGATACGCAGTATTTT.

The rearrangement joins TRBV10-1 to TRBJ2-1, with D maybe TRBD2 (6 bases). In germline, CDR1 is WNHNN, CDR2 SYGVQD (reference sequence). This CDR3 comprises 14 residues. V was trimmed by 5 bases and J by 0 bases, leaving 8 bases between them. CDR3 loop: CASSLRDSYNEQFF. CDR3 in DNA: TGCGCCAGCAGTTTGCGGGACTCCTACAATGAGCAGTTCTTC.

The rearrangement joins TRBV5-1 to TRBJ1-1; the D gene is possibly TRBD1 (5 bases). Trimming cost V 6 bases and J 8 bases, with 20 bases left between them. The length of the CDR3 is 14 residues. Germline CDR1 and CDR2: SGHRS and YFSETQ. DNA of the CDR3: TGCGCCAGCAAGGGGTCAGCCCTCTTAGGAGAAGCTTTCTTT. Translated: CASKGSALLGEAFF.

The CDR3 reads CASSIGEGVNYGYTF. CDR3 in DNA: TGTGCCAGTAGTATAGGTGAAGGAGTTAACTATGGCTACACCTTC. This chain connects TRBV19 to TRBJ1-2; D ambiguous. In germline, CDR1 is LNHDA, CDR2 SQIVND (reference sequence). The CDR3 loop spans 15 amino acids. Trimming took off 1 base at V and 1 base at J, with 10 bases between the two ends.

The chain recombines TRBV5-6 with TRBJ1-1; D is possibly TRBD1 (5 bases). This CDR3 is 14 amino acids long. CDR1 and CDR2 (germline): SGHDT, YYEEEE. V lost 2 bases and J lost 6, with 14 bases in between. In nucleotides, the CDR3 is TGTGCCAGCAGCTTTCAAGGGGTAAGACCTGAAGCTTTCTTT. This translates into CASSFQGVRPEAFF. The full variable domain, its missing parts supplied by reference TRBV5-6 and TRBJ1-1, is DAGVTQSPTHLIKTRGQQVTLRCSPKSGHDTVSWYQQALGQGPQFIFQYYEEEERQRGNFPDRFSGHQFPNYSSELNVNALLLGDSALYLCASSFQGVRPEAFFGQGTRLTVV.

This rearrangement joins TRBV19 to TRBJ1-2; TRBD1 matches 9 bases. V gave up 5 bases and J gave up 5 bases; unmatched junction bases: 18. The CDR3 runs 18 residues. The germline V gene encodes CDR1 LNHDA and CDR2 SQIVND (reference sequence). The CDR3 nucleotides read TGTGCCAGTAGTGACCCGGGACAGGGATTGTCGGTCCGTTATGGCTACACCTTC. The encoded protein is CASSDPGQGLSVRYGYTF. The entire variable domain, with the rest obtained from reference TRBV19 and TRBJ1-2, is as follows: DGGITQSPKYLFRKEGQNVTLSCEQNLNHDAMYWYRQDPGQGLRLIYYSQIVNDFQKGDIAEGYSVSREKKESFPLTVTSAQKNPTAFYLCASSDPGQGLSVRYGYTFGSGTRLTVV.

The rearrangement links TRBV24-1 to TRBJ2-2, with D possibly being TRBD1 (6 bases). This CDR3 spans 20 amino acids. V was shortened by 0 bases and J by 0 bases, with 19 bases between the two germline ends. CDR1 and CDR2 (germline): KGHDR, SFDVKD. CDR3 region: CATSDLQASRGDSNTGELFF. The CDR3 DNA reads as TGTGCCACCAGTGATTTGCAAGCGTCCAGGGGAGACTCGAACACCGGGGAGCTGTTTTTT.

This rearrangement joins TRBV6-2 or TRBV6-3 to TRBJ2-7; the D is unclear. Germline CDR1 and CDR2: MNHEY and SVGEGT. V lost 5 bases and J 13 bases, leaving 18 bases between the germline ends. The CDR3 is 12 amino acids. CDR3 in amino acids: CASSHPGYDLYF. The CDR3 DNA is TGTGCCAGCAGTCACCCCGGGTACGATCTTTACTTC.

The rearrangement uses TRBV7-2 and TRBJ1-3; D not resolved. The germline V gene encodes CDR1 SGHTA and CDR2 FQGNSA. The CDR3 consists of 17 residues. V lost 9 bases and J lost 0, with 21 bases in between. CDR3 coding DNA: TGTGCCAGAAATAAAACCGGGAGCCAACTCTCTGGAAACACCATATATTTT. It specifies CARNKTGSQLSGNTIYF.

The genes are TRBV12-5 and TRBJ2-1, with 7 bases fitting TRBD1. The CDR3 is made up of 14 amino acids. From germline, CDR1 is LGHNT and CDR2 FRNRAP. Unmatched junction bases numbered 2, after V lost 6 bases and J lost 0 bases. The chain's CDR3 is CASGAGGSYNEQFF. In nucleotides, the CDR3 is TGTGCTAGTGGAGCAGGGGGCTCCTACAATGAGCAGTTCTTC.

This clone showed up just a few times. This chain joins TRBV4-1 and TRBJ1-1; D is ambiguous. In germline, CDR1 is MGHRA, CDR2 YSYEKL. CDR3 length: 15 amino acids. V was cut by 0 bases and J by 6 bases, with 14 bases left in between. The CDR3 DNA reads as TGCGCCAGCAGCCAAGATATCCAGCGGAAATCTGAAGCTTTCTTT. It translates to CASSQDIQRKSEAFF.

The chain has TRBV7-7 and TRBJ2-5, with 11 bases matching TRBD2. With 6 bases clipped from V and 5 bases from J, the junction kept 5 bases outside the gene matches. Germline values: CDR1 SSHAT, CDR2 FNYEAQ (reference sequence). This CDR3 spans 14 amino acids. The CDR3 DNA reads TGTGCCAGCAGTCAGACTAGCGGGGTTGAGACCCAGTACTTC. Protein product: CASSQTSGVETQYF.

This chain joins TRBV18 and TRBJ1-3; TRBD1 is a possible D gene (6 bases). The CDR3 runs to 17 residues. The V gene lost 3 bases and the J gene lost 2 bases, with 17 bases spanning the gap. The germline CDR1 and CDR2 sequences are KGHSH and LQKENI. This CDR3 is CASSPITGPATGNTIYF. Here the CDR3 DNA reads TGTGCCAGCTCACCGATAACAGGGCCTGCAACTGGAAACACCATATATTTT.

This sequence joins TRBV7-9 and TRBJ1-1; weak D call: TRBD1 (5 bases). V was shortened by 2 bases and J by 1 base, with 8 bases between the two germline ends. Germline CDR1 and CDR2: SEHNR and FQNEAQ (reference sequence). The CDR3 loop spans 14 amino acids. The CDR3 here is CASSLNQGNTEAFF. As DNA, the CDR3 is TGTGCCAGCAGCTTAAATCAGGGGAACACTGAAGCTTTCTTT. The full variable domain, with the rest looked up from reference TRBV7-9 and TRBJ1-1, is DTGVSQNPRHKITKRGQNVTFRCDPISEHNRLYWYRQTLGQGPEFLTYFQNEAQLEKSRLLSDRFSAERPKGSFSTLEIQRTEQGDSAMYLCASSLNQGNTEAFFGQGTRLTVV.